The 7 T cell receptor beta chains below were found in one sample sequenced in a study of Ad26.COV2.S vaccination and SARS-CoV-2 variants. Described treatment: some 19 received Ad26.COV2.S at low or high dose, single or two shots; about 5 received placebo; per-sample allocation not given. Day 63 after the first injection of vaccine or placebo was the sampling time. Libraries were prepared by immunoSEQ multiplex PCR; TCRdb keeps only in-frame clonotypes and omits some of them. The table includes 510,000 or so clones, around nine tenths detected once. This sample comprised peripheral blood, obtained in a trial of Ad26.COV2.S vaccine versus placebo. The receptors here all came from a person aged 18-65 years who received the Ad26.COV2.S COVID-19 vaccine or a placebo.

The V call is TRBV10-1, the J call TRBJ2-5, with 7 bases lining up with TRBD2. The germline gives CDR1 WNHNN, CDR2 SYGVQD (reference sequence). V shed 10 bases, J shed 3 bases, and the junction held 11 bases outside the gene matches. The CDR3 loop spans 14 amino acids. The chain's CDR3 is CAMGRALLEETQYF. CDR3 in DNA: TGCGCCATGGGGAGGGCTCTGTTGGAAGAGACCCAGTACTTC.

The chain combines TRBV5-6 with TRBJ2-3; no clear D gene. CDR1 SGHDT and CDR2 YYEEEE come from the germline V gene. The CDR3 length is 14 residues. Deletions cut 1 base from V and 1 base from J, with 7 bases between. The CDR3 nucleotides are TGTGCCAGCAGCTTGAGAGGAGGCACAGATACGCAGTATTTT. This gives the protein CASSLRGGTDTQYF.

This clone was observed a few times. The gene calls are TRBV5-6 and TRBJ1-4; the D gene is possibly TRBD1 (5 bases). Germline values: CDR1 SGHDT, CDR2 YYEEEE. The CDR3 consists of 13 residues. V lost 5 bases to trimming and J lost 7 bases, with 12 bases between them. CDR3 DNA: TGTGCCAGCAGATTCGGGGGGTCTGAAAAACTGTTTTTT. Translated, it gives CASRFGGSEKLFF. Full variable domain (missing parts from reference TRBV5-6 and TRBJ1-4): DAGVTQSPTHLIKTRGQQVTLRCSPKSGHDTVSWYQQALGQGPQFIFQYYEEEERQRGNFPDRFSGHQFPNYSSELNVNALLLGDSALYLCASRFGGSEKLFFGSGTQLSVL.

This clone was found a few times. J is TRBJ1-5 and V is TRBV10-3; possibly TRBD1 for D (6 bases). V lost 5 bases and J lost 2, with 10 bases in between. This CDR3 has 14 residues. Germline assignment: CDR1 ENHRY and CDR2 SYGVKD. The CDR3 protein is CAISTGIGNQPQHF. CDR3 DNA: TGTGCCATCAGTACAGGGATTGGCAATCAGCCCCAGCATTTT.

The chain combines TRBV30 with TRBJ2-1; a weak D match, TRBD1 (5 bases). Germline lookup yields CDR1 GTSNPN and CDR2 SVGIG (reference sequence). This CDR3 has 12 amino acids. V lost 5 bases and J lost 9, with 14 bases in between. The CDR3 sequence is CAWAAARGEQFF. CDR3 nucleotides: TGTGCCTGGGCCGCCGCTAGGGGTGAGCAGTTCTTC. The variable domain in full, completed from reference TRBV30 and TRBJ2-1, reads SQTIHQWPATLVQPVGSPLSLECTVEGTSNPNLYWYRQAAGRGLQLLFYSVGIGQISSEVPQNLSASRPQDRQFILSSKKLLLSDSGFYLCAWAAARGEQFFGPGTRLTVL.

The chain couples TRBV19 to TRBJ2-1; TRBD2 aligns across 10 bases. Germline V CDR1 and CDR2: LNHDA, SQIVND (reference sequence). The V gene end was trimmed by 7 bases and the J gene end by 9 bases; junction bases not matched to a gene: 12. This CDR3 contains 15 residues. The chain's CDR3 is CASNALAGVEGEQFF. For the CDR3, the DNA is TGTGCCAGTAACGCTCTAGCGGGAGTTGAGGGTGAGCAGTTCTTC.

This clone has a single count. V usage is TRBV5-5 and J usage is TRBJ2-1, with 7 positions matching TRBD2. Per germline, CDR1 SGHKS and CDR2 YYEKEE (reference sequence). The CDR3 runs 16 residues. V was clipped by 4 bases and J by 4 bases; unmatched bases: 11. The CDR3 reads CASSPVAGLGYNEQFF. CDR3 DNA sequence: TGTGCCAGCAGCCCTGTAGCGGGCTTAGGGTACAATGAGCAGTTCTTC.